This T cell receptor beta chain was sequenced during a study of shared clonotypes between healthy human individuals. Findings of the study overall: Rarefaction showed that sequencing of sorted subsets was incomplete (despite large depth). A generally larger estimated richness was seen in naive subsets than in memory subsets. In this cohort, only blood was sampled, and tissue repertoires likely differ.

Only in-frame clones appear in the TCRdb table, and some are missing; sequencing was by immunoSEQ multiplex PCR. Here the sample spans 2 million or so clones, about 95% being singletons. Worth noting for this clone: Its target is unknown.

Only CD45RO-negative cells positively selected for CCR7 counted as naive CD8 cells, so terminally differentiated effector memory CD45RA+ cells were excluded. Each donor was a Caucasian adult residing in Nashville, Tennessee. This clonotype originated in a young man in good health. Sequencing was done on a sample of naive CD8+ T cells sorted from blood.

The CDR3 DNA reads as TGTGCCAGCAGCCCTGGGCAGGGCGCGAACACTGAAGCTTTCTTT. Translating gives CASSPGQGANTEAFF. The chain employs TRBV4-2 and TRBJ1-1; D is possibly TRBD1 (5 bases). V was clipped by 4 bases and J by 1 base, with 13 bases between them. The CDR3 is 15 residues long. Germline CDR1 is LGHNA and CDR2 is YNFKEQ.